This T cell receptor beta chain was identified in a study of post-analysis software for immune sequencing data. Regarding the study as a whole: Compared with controls, patients had more of 4 or 5 TRBV segments, including TRBV5-6, TRBV5-1 and TRBV20-1.

Prepared TCR beta cDNA libraries contained unique molecular identifiers. Approximately 450,000 cDNA molecules were recovered from an input of about 0.9 to 10 million T cells. A single record per CDR3 protein comes from TCRdb applying MiXCR to the PCR reads. The sample shows some 190,000 distinct CDR3 sequences, 29% of them seen only once. About this clonotype itself: Its antigen is as yet unknown.

Germline CDR1 reads LGHDT; CDR2 reads YNNKEL (reference sequence). CDR3 length: 15 residues. V dropped 3 bases and J dropped 4 bases, with 15 bases sitting between them. The sequencing sample was made of blood. The sequence derives from a girl aged 2-17 years with multiple sclerosis. This rearrangement joins TRBV3-1 to TRBJ1-1; D not resolved. CDR3 residues: CASSQSDRVGTEAFF. In DNA form, the CDR3 reads TGTGCCAGCAGCCAGTCTGATCGGGTGGGCACTGAAGCTTTCTTT.